These 31 T cell receptor beta chains were sequenced from one sample in a study of cytomegalovirus exposure and HLA in healthy donors. The PCR was carried out with 60 Vbeta primers and 13 Jbeta primers. This table comes from immunoSEQ multiplex PCR, and its TCRdb copy is limited to in-frame clones, with some not included. The repertoire holds 200,000 or so clones, with 70% to 90% as singletons. The sample comprised PBMCs. All receptors derive from a woman under 30 in good health and CMV-seropositive.

The chain is built from TRBV5-6 and TRBJ2-2; a weak D match, TRBD1 (5 bases). V gave up 7 bases and J gave up 4 bases, with 11 bases separating them. Looked up from germline, CDR1 is SGHDT and CDR2 is YYEEEE. The CDR3 loop spans 13 amino acids. The CDR3 sequence is CASLTGSTGELFF. DNA for the CDR3: TGTGCCAGCCTCACAGGTTCCACCGGGGAGCTGTTTTTT.

The CDR3 nucleotides read TGTGCCAGCGGTGGGGAGCGGGGCTACACCTTC. It yields the protein CASGGERGYTF. The J gene is TRBJ1-2, the V gene TRBV14; D not resolved. V gave up 8 bases and J gave up 8 bases, with 12 bases separating them. The CDR3 totals 11 residues. Per the germline V gene, CDR1 is SGHDN and CDR2 is FVKESK.

The rearrangement uses TRBV5-4 and TRBJ2-5; possibly TRBD1 for D (5 bases). The end of the DNA is better explained by TRBJ2-7, so the J call may be wrong. The V gene's germline CDR1 is SGHNT and CDR2 YYREEE (reference sequence). The CDR3 length is 13 residues. The CDR3 DNA reads as TGTGCCAGCAGCTTGCAGGGATCCGCCGAGCAGTACTTC. This gives the protein CASSLQGSAEQYF.

The chain employs TRBV19 and TRBJ1-5; the match to TRBD1 covers 9 bases. Germline V gene lookup returns CDR1 LNHDA and CDR2 SQIVND (reference sequence). There are 15 residues in the CDR3. V was pared by 5 bases and J by 3 bases, with 5 bases of the junction left unmatched. CDR3 sequence (DNA): TGTGCCAGTAGTTCCGGGACAGGGTTCAATCAGCCCCAGCATTTT. Translated: CASSSGTGFNQPQHF.

This rearrangement joins TRBV4-1 to TRBJ2-7, with TRBD1 as a possible D gene (7 bases). V was trimmed by 4 bases and J by 5 bases, leaving 27 bases between them. The germline gives CDR1 MGHRA, CDR2 YSYEKL. This CDR3 comprises 18 residues. The CDR3 spells CASSRYPGQSTAGDEQYF. The CDR3 bases are TGCGCCAGCAGCCGATATCCGGGACAGAGCACAGCGGGCGACGAGCAGTACTTC.

The chain joins TRBV7-9 to TRBJ2-3, with a possible D match to TRBD2 (6 bases). Germline loops: CDR1 SEHNR, CDR2 FQNEAQ (reference sequence). This CDR3 is 16 amino acids long. The V end was cut by 5 bases, the J end by 3 bases, with 18 bases between. As DNA, the CDR3 is TGTGCCAGCAGCCTCCCCCCGGCGGGGCCAACAGATACGCAGTATTTT. This gives the protein CASSLPPAGPTDTQYF.

In this sample, this clone turned up once. This sequence joins TRBV7-6 and TRBJ2-2; D is ambiguous. This CDR3 has 15 residues. The germline V and J ends were trimmed by 1 base and 7 bases, with 13 bases remaining between them. Per the germline V gene, CDR1 is SGHVS and CDR2 is FNYEAQ. The CDR3 DNA reads TGTGCCAGCAGCTTAGGTTCCCACCAGTTCGGGGAGCTGTTTTTT. This sequence encodes CASSLGSHQFGELFF. Full variable domain (remainder filled in from reference TRBV7-6 and TRBJ2-2): GAGVSQSPRYKVTKRGQDVALRCDPISGHVSLYWYRQALGQGPEFLTYFNYEAQQDKSGLPNDRFSAERPEGSISTLTIQRTEQRDSAMYRCASSLGSHQFGELFFGEGSRLTVL.

This clone was counted a few times. The chain carries TRBV7-9 and TRBJ2-6; maybe TRBD2 (6 bases). Germline CDR1 is SEHNR and CDR2 is FQNEAQ (reference sequence). V lost 2 bases, J lost 2 bases, and 10 bases lay in between. CDR3 length: 16 amino acids. This CDR3 reads CASSLWGEPGANVLTF. The CDR3 bases are TGTGCCAGCAGCTTATGGGGGGAACCTGGGGCCAACGTCCTGACTTTC.

In DNA form, the CDR3 reads TGTGCCAGCAGCCAAGGGGGTCGACAGGGTGCTGCTGGGAGCTACACCTTC. Its translation is CASSQGGRQGAAGSYTF. J is TRBJ1-2 and V is TRBV4-2; 7 nucleotides agree with TRBD1. Trimming removed 1 base from V and 9 bases from J; junction bases left unmatched: 17. CDR1 is LGHNA, CDR2 YNFKEQ, per germline. CDR3 length: 17 amino acids.

Here the CDR3 DNA reads TGTGCCAGCAGCTTGCTGGGACAGGGACTCTCCTACGAGCAGTACTTC. Translated, it gives CASSLLGQGLSYEQYF. The rearrangement joins TRBV5-6 to TRBJ2-7, with TRBD1 identical over 9 bases. V gave up 1 base and J gave up 0 bases; unmatched junction bases: 5. The CDR3 runs to 16 residues. Germline lookup yields CDR1 SGHDT and CDR2 YYEEEE. Based on the CDR3 plus reference TRBV5-6 and TRBJ2-7, the full variable domain is DAGVTQSPTHLIKTRGQQVTLRCSPKSGHDTVSWYQQALGQGPQFIFQYYEEEERQRGNFPDRFSGHQFPNYSSELNVNALLLGDSALYLCASSLLGQGLSYEQYFGPGTRLTVT.

The genes are TRBV14 and TRBJ2-3; a possible D gene is TRBD2 (7 bases). Germline V CDR1 and CDR2: SGHDN, FVKESK. The CDR3 loop spans 17 amino acids. The V end was cut by 3 bases, the J end by 4 bases, with 20 bases between. The CDR3 DNA reads TGTGCCAGCAGCCAGGGGGGGGCTGGGGAGCCGGCAGATACGCAGTATTTT. Translation gives CASSQGGAGEPADTQYF. The full variable domain, its missing parts supplied by reference TRBV14 and TRBJ2-3, is EAGVTQFPSHSVIEKGQTVTLRCDPISGHDNLYWYRRVMGKEIKFLLHFVKESKQDESGMPNNRFLAERTGGTYSTLKVQPAELEDSGVYFCASSQGGAGEPADTQYFGPGTRLTVL.

This clone has only one observation. V is TRBV6-5 and J is TRBJ2-5; TRBD1 matches at 8 bases. The J segment lost 6 bases and the V segment lost 0 bases, leaving 9 bases of the junction unmatched. The CDR3 runs to 16 residues. Germline V gene data show CDR1 as MNHEY and CDR2 as SVGAGI. DNA of the CDR3: TGTGCCAGCAGTTACTCCGACAGGGGTAGATTGCAGACCCAGTACTTC. This translates into CASSYSDRGRLQTQYF.

The chain combines TRBV30 with TRBJ1-2; possibly TRBD1 for D (6 bases). The CDR3 is 13 amino acids. CDR1 is GTSNPN and CDR2 is SVGIG in the germline V gene (reference sequence). Trimming pared 3 bases from V and 4 bases from J, leaving 12 bases between. Here the CDR3 DNA reads TGTGCCTGGAGGAGTCAGGGGATCTATGGCTACACCTTC. It codes for CAWRSQGIYGYTF.

With regard to this clone: Other DNA sequences of this sample code for an identical CDR3. The rearrangement joins TRBV27 to TRBJ2-1, with D perhaps TRBD2 (6 bases). The CDR3 is 14 residues long. Germline CDR1 MNHEY, CDR2 SMNVEV (reference sequence). V shed 5 bases and J shed 4 bases, with 12 bases lying between them. In DNA, the CDR3 is TGTGCCAGCAGTCCCCTTGGGGGGTACAATGAGCAGTTCTTC. This gives the protein CASSPLGGYNEQFF.

V gene TRBV6-1 combines with J gene TRBJ1-5; 9 bases are shared with TRBD1. CDR1 MNHNS and CDR2 SASEGT come from the germline V gene. V lost 4 bases to trimming and J lost 10 bases; unmatched junction nucleotides: 8. The CDR3 is 14 residues long. The CDR3 spells CASSVQQGAHPQHF. The CDR3 nucleotides read TGTGCCAGCAGTGTTCAACAGGGGGCGCATCCCCAGCATTTT.

This chain links TRBV11-2 with TRBJ1-2; D not certain. The V and J ends lost 0 bases and 2 bases respectively, with 7 bases between them. Per the germline V gene, CDR1 is SGHAT and CDR2 is FQNNGV. The CDR3 covers 14 residues. The CDR3 DNA reads as TGTGCCAGCAGCTTAGAGTCGGGAAACTATGGCTACACCTTC. It translates to CASSLESGNYGYTF.

CDR3 nucleotides: TGTGCCAGCAGAAATCAGGGACATAGGAACACTGAAGCTTTCTTT. Residues: CASRNQGHRNTEAFF. V and J are TRBV2 and TRBJ1-1, with D tentatively TRBD1 (6 bases). The V end was cut by 6 bases, the J end by 1 base, with 15 bases between. In germline, CDR1 is SNHLY, CDR2 FYNNEI. There are 15 residues in the CDR3.

This chain uses TRBV7-6 with TRBJ1-6, with 9 bases fitting TRBD1. The CDR3 runs 13 residues. V lost 5 bases, J lost 9 bases, and 2 bases stayed unmatched. CDR1 and CDR2 from the germline V gene are SGHVS and FNYEAQ. CDR3 bases: TGTGCCAGCAGCGGGACAGGGAGTTCACCCCTCCACTTT. As protein: CASSGTGSSPLHF.

This clone was counted only a few times. The chain joins TRBV4-2 to TRBJ2-5, with TRBD2 identical over 15 bases. Germline V lookup: CDR1 LGHNA, CDR2 YNFKEQ. V was pared by 1 base and J by 11 bases, with 11 bases of the junction left unmatched. This CDR3 is built from 17 residues. The CDR3 loop is CASSQGRRTSGGAEQYF. DNA for the CDR3: TGTGCCAGCAGCCAAGGCCGCCGGACTAGCGGGGGGGCTGAGCAGTACTTC.

The chain joins TRBV30 to TRBJ2-2, with D possibly being TRBD1 (6 bases). The ends were cut back, 4 bases at V and 4 bases at J, with 10 bases in the middle. This CDR3 has 13 amino acids. Looked up from germline, CDR1 is GTSNPN and CDR2 is SVGIG (reference sequence). The CDR3 protein is CAWIPGATGELFF. The CDR3 nucleotides are TGTGCCTGGATCCCAGGGGCCACCGGGGAGCTGTTTTTT. Variable domain in full (rest from reference TRBV30 and TRBJ2-2): SQTIHQWPATLVQPVGSPLSLECTVEGTSNPNLYWYRQAAGRGLQLLFYSVGIGQISSEVPQNLSASRPQDRQFILSSKKLLLSDSGFYLCAWIPGATGELFFGEGSRLTVL.

This chain connects TRBV28 to TRBJ1-5, with D hard to call. This CDR3 has 14 residues. Germline V CDR1 and CDR2: MDHEN, SYDVKM. Trimming pared 6 bases from V and 3 bases from J, leaving 12 bases between. CDR3 sequence reads: CASRVRLDNQPQHF. The CDR3 DNA is TGTGCCAGCAGGGTTCGTTTAGACAATCAGCCCCAGCATTTT. Drawing the rest from reference TRBV28 and TRBJ1-5, the complete variable domain is DVKVTQSSRYLVKRTGEKVFLECVQDMDHENMFWYRQDPGLGLRLIYFSYDVKMKEKGDIPEGYSVSREKKERFSLILESASTNQTSMYLCASRVRLDNQPQHFGDGTRLSIL.

V and J are TRBV4-3 and TRBJ1-1; TRBD1 agrees at 7 bases. This CDR3 comprises 19 residues. Looked up from germline, CDR1 is LGHNA and CDR2 is YSLEER. The trim removed 2 bases at V and 1 base at J, leaving 16 bases unmatched. The CDR3 loop reads CASSQLLVRGKGGNTEAFF. The DNA for the CDR3 is TGCGCCAGCAGCCAACTACTTGTCAGGGGGAAGGGAGGGAACACTGAAGCTTTCTTT.

This chain joins TRBV7-9 and TRBJ2-7; 12 bases fit TRBD2. The length of the CDR3 is 19 residues. Germline CDR1 SEHNR, CDR2 FQNEAQ (reference sequence). Written as DNA, the CDR3 is TGTTCCAGCAGCTTGGTTACTAGCGGGGGGCAAGGTCCCTACTACGAGCAGTACGTC. Its protein is CSSSLVTSGGQGPYYEQYV.

A single count supports this clone. The chain links TRBV10-2 to TRBJ1-4, with a possible D match to TRBD1 (5 bases). The germline V and J ends were trimmed by 2 bases and 5 bases, with 12 bases remaining between them. The CDR3 is made up of 15 amino acids. In germline, CDR1 is WSHSY, CDR2 SAAADI. The CDR3 loop reads CASSEPRYRNEKLFF. CDR3 nucleotide sequence: TGCGCCAGCAGTGAGCCGAGGTACAGGAATGAAAAACTGTTTTTT.

The rearrangement uses TRBV28 and TRBJ1-1; D is unclear. Germline V gives CDR1 MDHEN, CDR2 SYDVKM. Trimming left V 4 bases short and J 4 bases short, with 16 bases between. This CDR3 is 15 amino acids long. CDR3 bases: TGTGCCAGCAGTTCCACGGACCGGCGGGGCACTGAAGCTTTCTTT. This sequence encodes CASSSTDRRGTEAFF.

This chain joins TRBV27 and TRBJ1-6; possibly TRBD1 for D (5 bases). Germline-derived CDR1 and CDR2 are MNHEY and SMNVEV (reference sequence). The V and J ends lost 6 bases and 7 bases respectively, with 19 bases between them. The CDR3 extends over 16 amino acids. In nucleotides, the CDR3 is TGTGCCAGCAGGCCCGCTGGGGTGACAGACAATTCACCCCTCCACTTT. Translation gives CASRPAGVTDNSPLHF.

This sequence joins TRBV4-3 and TRBJ2-1, with 11 bases matching TRBD2. V lost 0 bases and J lost 4; bases outside the gene matches: 14. Germline assignment: CDR1 LGHNA and CDR2 YSLEER. The CDR3 length is 20 residues. CDR3 loop: CASSQDQGLAGGTTYNEQFF. DNA of the CDR3: TGCGCCAGCAGCCAAGATCAAGGGCTAGCGGGGGGTACTACTTACAATGAGCAGTTCTTC.

The chain is built from TRBV5-5 and TRBJ1-2; 8 positions agree with TRBD1. CDR1 SGHKS and CDR2 YYEKEE come from the germline V gene (reference sequence). CDR3 length equals 15 residues. The trim removed 4 bases at V and 0 bases at J, leaving 5 bases unmatched. The CDR3 DNA is TGTGCCAGCAGCCGCCCGACAGGGGCTAACTATGGCTACACCTTC. This encodes CASSRPTGANYGYTF.

The chain combines TRBV28 with TRBJ1-1, with 9 bases identical to TRBD1. The CDR3 loop spans 13 amino acids. The ends lost 4 bases at V and 4 bases at J; junction bases unmatched: 1. The germline V gene has CDR1 MDHEN and CDR2 SYDVKM. The CDR3 coding sequence is TGTGCCAGCAGTTACAGGGGGCTCACTGAAGCTTTCTTT. Residues: CASSYRGLTEAFF.

J is TRBJ2-1 and V is TRBV5-4; 10 bases are a match to TRBD2. The CDR3 covers 15 residues. Per the germline V gene, CDR1 is SGHNT and CDR2 is YYREEE (reference sequence). The V and J ends lost 4 bases and 6 bases, in that order; junction bases with no gene match: 7. The CDR3 bases are TGTGCCAGCAGCCCAGGACTAGCGGAGCCCAATGAGCAGTTCTTC. Amino acid sequence: CASSPGLAEPNEQFF.

V usage is TRBV4-3 and J usage is TRBJ2-2; 16 nucleotides align to TRBD2. This CDR3 has 19 amino acids. The germline CDR1 and CDR2 sequences are LGHNA and YSLEER. V lost 0 bases to trimming and J lost 7 bases; unmatched junction nucleotides: 8. In DNA, the CDR3 is TGCGCCAGCAGCCAAGAGGGACTAGCGGGGGGGCCGGGAAACGGGGAGCTGTTTTTT. Translated, it gives CASSQEGLAGGPGNGELFF.